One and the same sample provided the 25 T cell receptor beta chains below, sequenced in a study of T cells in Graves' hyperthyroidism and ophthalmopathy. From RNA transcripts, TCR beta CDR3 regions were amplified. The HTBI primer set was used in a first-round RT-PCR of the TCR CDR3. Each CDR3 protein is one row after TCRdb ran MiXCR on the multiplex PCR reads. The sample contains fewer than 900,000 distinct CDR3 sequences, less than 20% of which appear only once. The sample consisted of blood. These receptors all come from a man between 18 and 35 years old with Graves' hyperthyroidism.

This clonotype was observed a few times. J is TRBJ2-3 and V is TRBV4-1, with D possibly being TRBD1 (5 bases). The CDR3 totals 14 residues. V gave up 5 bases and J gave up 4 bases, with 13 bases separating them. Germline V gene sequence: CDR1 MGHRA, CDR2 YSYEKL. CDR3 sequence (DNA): TGCGCCAGCAGCTTCAGGGTCAAGGCAGATACGCAGTATTTT. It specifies CASSFRVKADTQYF.

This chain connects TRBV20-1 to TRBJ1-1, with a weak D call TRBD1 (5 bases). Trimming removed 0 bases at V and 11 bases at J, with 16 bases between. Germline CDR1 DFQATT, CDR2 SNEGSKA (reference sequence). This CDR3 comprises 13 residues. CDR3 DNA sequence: TGCAGTGCTAGAGATTGGGAATACGGGGCGGCTTTCTTT. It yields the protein CSARDWEYGAAFF.

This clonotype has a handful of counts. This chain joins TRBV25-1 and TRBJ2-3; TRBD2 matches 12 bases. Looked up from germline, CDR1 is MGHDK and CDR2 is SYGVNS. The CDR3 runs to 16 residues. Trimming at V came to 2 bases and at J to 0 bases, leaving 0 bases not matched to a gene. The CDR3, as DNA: TGTGCCAGCAGTGAAGGGACTAGCGGGAGCACAGATACGCAGTATTTT. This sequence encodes CASSEGTSGSTDTQYF.

The CDR3 protein is CASSLRILRAGNTIYF. DNA for the CDR3: TGTGCCAGCAGCTTACGAATACTTCGGGCTGGAAACACCATATATTTT. The J gene is TRBJ1-3, the V gene TRBV7-8, with no clear D. The germline V gene has CDR1 SGHVS and CDR2 FQNEAQ. The CDR3 extends over 16 amino acids. V lost 2 bases to trimming and J lost 2 bases, with 13 bases between them.

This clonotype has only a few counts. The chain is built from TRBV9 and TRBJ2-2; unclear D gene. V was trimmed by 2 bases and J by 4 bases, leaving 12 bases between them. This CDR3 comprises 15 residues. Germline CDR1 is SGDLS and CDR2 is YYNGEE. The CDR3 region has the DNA TGTGCCAGCAGCGTCACGGACGGGCGCACCGGGGAGCTGTTTTTT. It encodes CASSVTDGRTGELFF.

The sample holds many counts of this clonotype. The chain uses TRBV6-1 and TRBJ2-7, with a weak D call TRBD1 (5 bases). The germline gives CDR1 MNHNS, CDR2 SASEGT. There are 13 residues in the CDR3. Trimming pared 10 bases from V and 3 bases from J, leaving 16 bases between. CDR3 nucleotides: TGTGCCACCTACTCATGGCAGGGCTACGAGCAGTACTTC. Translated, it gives CATYSWQGYEQYF.

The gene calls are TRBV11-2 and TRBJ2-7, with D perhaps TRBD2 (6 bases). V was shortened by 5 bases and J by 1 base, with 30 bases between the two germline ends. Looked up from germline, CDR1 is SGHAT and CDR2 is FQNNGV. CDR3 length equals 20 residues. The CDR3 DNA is TGTGCCAGCAGCGACGGGGGTGCGCAAGCGGGCGGGTGGCTATCCTACGAGCAGTACTTC. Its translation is CASSDGGAQAGGWLSYEQYF. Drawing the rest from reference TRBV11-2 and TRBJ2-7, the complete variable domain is EAGVAQSPRYKIIEKRQSVAFWCNPISGHATLYWYQQILGQGPKLLIQFQNNGVVDDSQLPKDRFSAERLKGVDSTLKIQPAKLEDSAVYLCASSDGGAQAGGWLSYEQYFGPGTRLTVT.

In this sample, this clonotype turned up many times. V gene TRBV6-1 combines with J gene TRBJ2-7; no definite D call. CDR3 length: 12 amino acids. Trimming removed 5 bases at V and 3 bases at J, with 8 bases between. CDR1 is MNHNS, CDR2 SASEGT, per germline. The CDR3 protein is CASSMDRYEQYF. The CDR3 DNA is TGTGCCAGCAGTATGGATCGCTACGAGCAGTACTTC.

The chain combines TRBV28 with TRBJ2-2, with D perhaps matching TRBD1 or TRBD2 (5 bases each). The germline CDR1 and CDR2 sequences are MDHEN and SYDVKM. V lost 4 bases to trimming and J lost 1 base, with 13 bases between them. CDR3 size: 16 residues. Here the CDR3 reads CASSYLGTGNTGELFF. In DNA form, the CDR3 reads TGTGCCAGCAGTTACCTCGGGACGGGGAACACCGGGGAGCTGTTTTTT.

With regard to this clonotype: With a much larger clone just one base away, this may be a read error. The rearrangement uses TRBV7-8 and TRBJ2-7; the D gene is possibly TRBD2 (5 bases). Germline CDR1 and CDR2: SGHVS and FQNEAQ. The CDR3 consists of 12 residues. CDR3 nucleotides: TGTGCCAGCAGCTTAGGGACTTACGGGCAGTACTTC. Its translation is CASSLGTYGQYF.

DNA for the CDR3: TGTGCCAGCAATCCGGGGAGGGCGAACACTGAAGCTTTCTTT. It codes for CASNPGRANTEAFF. The V and J genes are TRBV7-2 and TRBJ1-1; D gene unclear. Germline CDR1 SGHTA, CDR2 FQGNSA. Trimming cost V 7 bases and J 1 base, with 13 bases left between them. The CDR3 has 14 amino acids.

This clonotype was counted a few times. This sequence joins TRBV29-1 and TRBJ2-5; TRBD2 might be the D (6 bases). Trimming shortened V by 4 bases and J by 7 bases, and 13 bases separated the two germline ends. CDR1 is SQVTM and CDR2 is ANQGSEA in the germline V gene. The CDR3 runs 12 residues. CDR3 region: CSVAPRGGTQYF. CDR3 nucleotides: TGCAGCGTTGCCCCCCGGGGAGGGACCCAGTACTTC. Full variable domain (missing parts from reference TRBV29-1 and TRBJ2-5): SAVISQKPSRDICQRGTSLTIQCQVDSQVTMMFWYRQQPGQSLTLIATANQGSEATYESGFVIDKFPISRPNLTFSTLTVSNMSPEDSSIYLCSVAPRGGTQYFGPGTRLLVL.

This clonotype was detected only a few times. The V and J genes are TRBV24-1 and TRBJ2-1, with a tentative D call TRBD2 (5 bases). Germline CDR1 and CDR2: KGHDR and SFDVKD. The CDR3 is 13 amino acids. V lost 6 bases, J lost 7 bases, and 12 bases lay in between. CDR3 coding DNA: TGTGCCACCAGTATGAGACGAGGGAATGAGCAGTTCTTC. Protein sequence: CATSMRRGNEQFF.

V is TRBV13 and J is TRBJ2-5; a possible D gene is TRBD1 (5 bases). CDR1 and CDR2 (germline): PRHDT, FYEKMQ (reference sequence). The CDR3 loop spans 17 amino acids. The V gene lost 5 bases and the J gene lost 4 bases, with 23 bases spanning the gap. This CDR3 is CASSLGLGAAAGETQYF. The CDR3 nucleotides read TGTGCCAGCAGCCTGGGGCTAGGGGCGGCGGCAGGAGAGACCCAGTACTTC.

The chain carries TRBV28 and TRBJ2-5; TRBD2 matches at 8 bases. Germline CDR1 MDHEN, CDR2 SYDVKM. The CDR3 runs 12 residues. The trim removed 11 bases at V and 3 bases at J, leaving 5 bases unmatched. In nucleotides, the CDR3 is TGTGCCCACGCGGGGGGTGAAGAGACCCAGTACTTC. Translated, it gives CAHAGGEETQYF. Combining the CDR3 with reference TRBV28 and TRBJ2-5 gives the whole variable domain DVKVTQSSRYLVKRTGEKVFLECVQDMDHENMFWYRQDPGLGLRLIYFSYDVKMKEKGDIPEGYSVSREKKERFSLILESASTNQTSMYLCAHAGGEETQYFGPGTRLLVL.

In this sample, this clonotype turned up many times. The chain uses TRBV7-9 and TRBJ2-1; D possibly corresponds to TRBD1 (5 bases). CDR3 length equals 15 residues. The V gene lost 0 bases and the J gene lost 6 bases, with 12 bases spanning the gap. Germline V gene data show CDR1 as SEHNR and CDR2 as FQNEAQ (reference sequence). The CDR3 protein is CASSLAQGVGNEQFF. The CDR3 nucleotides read TGTGCCAGCAGCTTAGCTCAGGGTGTCGGCAATGAGCAGTTCTTC.

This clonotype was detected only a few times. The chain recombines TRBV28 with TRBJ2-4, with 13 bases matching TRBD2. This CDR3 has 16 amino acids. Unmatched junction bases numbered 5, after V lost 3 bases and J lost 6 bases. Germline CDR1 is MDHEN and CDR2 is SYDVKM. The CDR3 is CASSFPLAGGVNIQYF. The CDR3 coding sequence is TGTGCCAGCAGTTTCCCACTAGCGGGAGGGGTAAACATTCAGTACTTC.

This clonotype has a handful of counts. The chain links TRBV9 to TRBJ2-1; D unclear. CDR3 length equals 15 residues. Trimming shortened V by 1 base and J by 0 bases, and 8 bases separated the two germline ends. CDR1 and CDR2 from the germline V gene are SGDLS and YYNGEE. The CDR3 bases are TGTGCCAGCAGCGTACGCGGTAGCTCCTACAATGAGCAGTTCTTC. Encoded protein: CASSVRGSSYNEQFF. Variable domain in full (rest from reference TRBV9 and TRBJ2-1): DSGVTQTPKHLITATGQRVTLRCSPRSGDLSVYWYQQSLDQGLQFLIQYYNGEERAKGNILERFSAQQFPDLHSELNLSSLELGDSALYFCASSVRGSSYNEQFFGPGTRLTVL.

CDR3 nucleotides: TGCAGTGCTTCACCGGGTTCATACAATGAGCAGTTCTTC. It is translated as CSASPGSYNEQFF. V is TRBV20-1 and J is TRBJ2-1; D gene uncertain. The germline gives CDR1 DFQATT, CDR2 SNEGSKA (reference sequence). The V and J ends lost 5 bases and 4 bases respectively, with 12 bases between them. This CDR3 region has 13 residues.

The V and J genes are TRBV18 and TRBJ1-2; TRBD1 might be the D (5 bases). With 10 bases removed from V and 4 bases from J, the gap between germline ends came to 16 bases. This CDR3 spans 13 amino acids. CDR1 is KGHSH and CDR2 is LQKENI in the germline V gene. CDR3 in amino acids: CATRSTDSYGYTF. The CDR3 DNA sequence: TGTGCCACCAGATCGACAGATAGCTATGGCTACACCTTC.

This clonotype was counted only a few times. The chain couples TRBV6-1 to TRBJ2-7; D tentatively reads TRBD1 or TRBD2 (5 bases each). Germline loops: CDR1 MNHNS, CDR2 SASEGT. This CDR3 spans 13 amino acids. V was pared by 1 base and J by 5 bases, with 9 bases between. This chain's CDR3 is CASSEVLGDEQYF. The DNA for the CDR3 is TGTGCCAGCAGTGAAGTCCTGGGGGACGAGCAGTACTTC.

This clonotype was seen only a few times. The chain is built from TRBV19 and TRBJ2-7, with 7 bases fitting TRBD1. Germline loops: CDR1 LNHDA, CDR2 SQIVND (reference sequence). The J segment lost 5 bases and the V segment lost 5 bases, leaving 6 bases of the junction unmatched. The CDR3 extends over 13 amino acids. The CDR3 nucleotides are TGTGCCAGTAGTTTCACAGGGGCCCACGAGCAGTACTTC. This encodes CASSFTGAHEQYF. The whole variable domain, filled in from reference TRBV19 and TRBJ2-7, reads DGGITQSPKYLFRKEGQNVTLSCEQNLNHDAMYWYRQDPGQGLRLIYYSQIVNDFQKGDIAEGYSVSREKKESFPLTVTSAQKNPTAFYLCASSFTGAHEQYFGPGTRLTVT.

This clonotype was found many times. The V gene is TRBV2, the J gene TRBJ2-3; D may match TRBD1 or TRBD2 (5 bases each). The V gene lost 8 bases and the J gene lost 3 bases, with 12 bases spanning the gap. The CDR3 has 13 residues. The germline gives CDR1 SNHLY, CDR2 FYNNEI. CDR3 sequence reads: CASSGPETDTQYF. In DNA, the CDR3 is TGTGCCAGCTCGGGGCCGGAAACAGATACGCAGTATTTT.

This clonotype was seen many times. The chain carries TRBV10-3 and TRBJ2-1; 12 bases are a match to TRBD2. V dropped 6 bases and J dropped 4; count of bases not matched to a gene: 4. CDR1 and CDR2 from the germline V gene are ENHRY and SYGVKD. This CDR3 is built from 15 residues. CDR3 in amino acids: CAIRGTSGQYNEQFF. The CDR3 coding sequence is TGTGCCATCAGAGGGACTAGCGGGCAGTACAATGAGCAGTTCTTC.

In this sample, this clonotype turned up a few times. The CDR3 here is CASSAPGPDYEQYF. DNA for the CDR3: TGTGCCAGCAGTGCGCCGGGACCTGACTACGAGCAGTACTTC. This chain connects TRBV25-1 to TRBJ2-7; the D call may be TRBD1 or TRBD2 (5 bases each). The CDR3 extends over 14 amino acids. The germline gives CDR1 MGHDK, CDR2 SYGVNS. The V gene lost 4 bases and the J gene lost 3 bases, with 13 bases spanning the gap.